This T cell receptor (beta chain) comes out of a study of blood T cells in healthy people across ages. Findings and limits, study-wide: Measured against age, TCR beta diversity per million T cells decreased in a roughly linear manner.

For this clonotype: The antigen is undetermined. An end of the junction does not agree with germline; a read error may underlie this.

Next came a second PCR, run for about 6 to 12 cycles, which used a sample-barcoded 5' primer along with a J-beta primer mix. A tag from a template-switch adaptor with 12 random nucleotides marked each cDNA molecule. TCRdb passed the 5' RACE reads through MiXCR, listing each CDR3 protein once. The data show roughly 1,800,000 distinct CDR3 sequences, just under 50% seen once. The CDR3 is 12 amino acids. The germline V gene encodes CDR1 SGDLS and CDR2 YYNGEE. The clonotype originates from a woman aged 40 to 55 in good health. The V call is TRBV9, the J call TRBJ2-3; D not resolved. Input material: blood. The CDR3 DNA reads TGTGTCAGCAGCGTAGGTGGAGATACGCAGTATTTT. Protein product: CVSSVGGDTQYF.